The 9 T cell receptor beta chains below were found in one sample sequenced in a study of CD4 T cells in relation to SARS-CoV-2 and coronaviruses. Sequencing used immunoSEQ multiplex PCR; TCRdb keeps in-frame clones, though not all of them. The table lists about 29,000 clones, 76% of them singletons. Unexposed donor CD4+ T cells date from about 2011-2018, before the COVID-19 pandemic. The cells were cultured for 10 days before CD4+ T cells were isolated. What these receptors recognize is not known. The sample comprised CD4+ T cells from PBMCs, cultured in vitro. The source of these receptors is a human donor in good health.

A few counts support this clone. V gene TRBV6-2 or TRBV6-3 combines with J gene TRBJ2-2, with 8 bases identical to TRBD1. Trimming cost V 5 bases and J 1 base; bases outside gene matches: 6. This CDR3 comprises 16 residues. CDR1 is MNHEY and CDR2 is SVGEGT in the germline V gene. The CDR3 sequence: CASSIQGVMNTGELFF. The CDR3 DNA follows: TGTGCCAGCAGTATACAGGGGGTGATGAACACCGGGGAGCTGTTTTTT.

The rearrangement links TRBV6-6 to TRBJ1-4; D gene unclear. The CDR3 sequence is 15 residues long. The V and J ends lost 6 bases and 5 bases respectively, with 16 bases between them. Germline V gene lookup returns CDR1 MNHNY and CDR2 SVGAGI (reference sequence). The CDR3 DNA follows: TGTGCCAGCAGCCCCGTAGTGGCAGGAAATGAAAAACTGTTTTTT. Residues: CASSPVVAGNEKLFF.

The genes are TRBV9 and TRBJ1-1, with 7 bases that match TRBD1. V trimming: 3 bases; J trimming: 3 bases; junction bases outside the gene matches: 8. Germline V gene sequence: CDR1 SGDLS, CDR2 YYNGEE. The CDR3 is 15 amino acids. The CDR3 coding sequence is TGTGCCAGCAGCGCGGGGCTTCAGGGGGACACTGAAGCTTTCTTT. It is translated as CASSAGLQGDTEAFF.

The gene calls are TRBV19 and TRBJ1-5; D unresolved. The V gene's germline CDR1 is LNHDA and CDR2 SQIVND (reference sequence). V gave up 5 bases and J gave up 0 bases, with 14 bases separating them. The CDR3 length is 16 residues. The CDR3 region has the DNA TGTGCCAGTAGTCAACACGGACGGGATAGCAATCAGCCCCAGCATTTT. Translation gives CASSQHGRDSNQPQHF.

This sequence joins TRBV7-2 and TRBJ2-7; unclear D gene. Trimming left V 5 bases short and J 3 bases short, with 11 bases between. This CDR3 region has 13 residues. CDR1 and CDR2 from the germline V gene are SGHTA and FQGNSA. The CDR3 coding sequence is TGTGCCAGCAGCGAGACTGGATACTACGAGCAGTACTTC. The encoded protein is CASSETGYYEQYF. Looking up the rest from reference TRBV7-2 and TRBJ2-7 gives the full variable domain: GAGVSQSPSNKVTEKGKDVELRCDPISGHTALYWYRQSLGQGLEFLIYFQGNSAPDKSGLPSDRFSAERTGGSVSTLTIQRTQQEDSAVYLCASSETGYYEQYFGPGTRLTVT.

The chain has TRBV7-2 and TRBJ1-4; D remains unclear. Germline CDR1 is SGHTA and CDR2 is FQGNSA. The CDR3 contains 17 residues. The V end lost 1 base, the J end lost 5 bases, and 17 bases lay between the germline ends. This chain's CDR3 is CASSLGGTTLGNEKLFF. The CDR3 coding sequence is TGTGCCAGCAGCTTAGGGGGAACAACCCTGGGGAATGAAAAACTGTTTTTT.

This clone was observed a single time. This chain connects TRBV4-3 to TRBJ2-5, with 9 positions matching TRBD2. Germline lookup yields CDR1 LGHNA and CDR2 YSLEER. The CDR3 has 18 residues. V gave up 1 base and J gave up 3 bases; unmatched junction bases: 12. CDR3 sequence (DNA): TGCGCCAGCAGCCAAGTCTGGGTTAGCGCGGGGGGGAAAGAGACCCAGTACTTC. Translated, it gives CASSQVWVSAGGKETQYF.

CDR3 in amino acids: CASSNDRVWGTEAFF. The DNA of the CDR3 is TGTGCCAGTAGTAATGACAGGGTTTGGGGCACTGAAGCTTTCTTT. This chain joins TRBV19 and TRBJ1-1; 7 nucleotides match TRBD1. The CDR3 runs to 15 residues. Looked up from germline, CDR1 is LNHDA and CDR2 is SQIVND (reference sequence). V was clipped by 4 bases and J by 4 bases; unmatched bases: 9.

This chain uses TRBV19 with TRBJ2-1; 7 positions match TRBD2. V dropped 5 bases and J dropped 3; count of bases not matched to a gene: 7. The CDR3 totals 15 residues. Germline V lookup: CDR1 LNHDA, CDR2 SQIVND (reference sequence). The CDR3 loop is CASSEMERGYNEQFF. CDR3 in DNA: TGTGCCAGTAGTGAGATGGAGCGGGGCTACAATGAGCAGTTCTTC.